The sample holds a few counts of the clone carrying this TCR beta chain. Sample treatment: oral pan-JAK inhibitor, 5-10 mg twice daily. This specimen comes from a study of CD8+ T cells in alopecia areata. As for the study in general: Each of the treated patients was given oral tofacitinib, 5 to 10 mg twice daily, for moderate-to-severe alopecia areata.

RNA extraction and reverse transcription yielded cDNA as sequencing template. Using immunoSEQ multiplex PCR, the repertoire was profiled, and TCRdb retains in-frame clones only, with some absent. This table holds about 260,000 clones, approximately 60% found once. The CDR3 contains 14 residues. With 0 bases removed from V and 1 base from J, the gap between germline ends came to 9 bases. Per the germline V gene, CDR1 is SQVTM and CDR2 is ANQGSEA. J is TRBJ2-5 and V is TRBV29-1; D unclear. This clonotype was sampled from a human donor with alopecia areata. Sample: CD4+ T cells sorted from blood, taken around week 53, from a patient treated with tofacitinib. This CDR3 reads CSVEDLVSQETQYF. The CDR3, as DNA: TGCAGCGTTGAAGATCTCGTCAGCCAAGAGACCCAGTACTTC.